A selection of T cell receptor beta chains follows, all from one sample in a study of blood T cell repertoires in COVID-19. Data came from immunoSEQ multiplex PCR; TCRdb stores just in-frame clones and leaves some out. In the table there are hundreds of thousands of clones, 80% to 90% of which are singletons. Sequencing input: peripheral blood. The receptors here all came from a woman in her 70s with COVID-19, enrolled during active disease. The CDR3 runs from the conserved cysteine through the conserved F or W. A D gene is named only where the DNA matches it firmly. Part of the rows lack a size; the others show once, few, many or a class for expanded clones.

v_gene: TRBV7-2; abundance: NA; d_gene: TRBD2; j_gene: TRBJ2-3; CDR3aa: CASSGLAWTDTQYF; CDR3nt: TGTGCCAGCAGTGGACTAGCGTGGACAGATACGCAGTATTTT
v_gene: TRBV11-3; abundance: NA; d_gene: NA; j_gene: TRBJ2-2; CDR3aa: CASSMSGLELFF; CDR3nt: TGTGCCAGCAGCATGTCAGGACTGGAGCTGTTTTTT
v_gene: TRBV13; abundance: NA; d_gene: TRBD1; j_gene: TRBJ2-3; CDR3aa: CASSPYGTAVGGRDTQYF; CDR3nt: TGTGCCAGCAGCCCATATGGGACAGCCGTAGGCGGTAGGGATACGCAGTATTTT
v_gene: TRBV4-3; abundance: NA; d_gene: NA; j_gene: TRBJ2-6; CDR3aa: CASSQEIGQGSGANVLTF; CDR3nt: TGCGCCAGCAGCCAAGAAATTGGCCAGGGCTCTGGGGCCAACGTCCTGACTTTC
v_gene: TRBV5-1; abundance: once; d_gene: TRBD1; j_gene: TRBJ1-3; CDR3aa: CASSLGDRTSGNTIYF; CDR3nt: TGCGCCAGCAGCTTGGGGGACAGGACCTCTGGAAACACCATATATTTT
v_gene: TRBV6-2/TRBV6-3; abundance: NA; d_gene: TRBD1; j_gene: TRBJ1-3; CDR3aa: CASSTGTASGNTIYF; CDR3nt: TGTGCCAGCAGCACCGGGACAGCTTCTGGAAACACCATATATTTT
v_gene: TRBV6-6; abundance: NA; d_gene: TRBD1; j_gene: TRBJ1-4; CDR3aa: CASSSRQGLNEKLFF; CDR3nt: TGTGCCAGCAGTTCTCGACAGGGCCTTAATGAAAAACTGTTTTTT
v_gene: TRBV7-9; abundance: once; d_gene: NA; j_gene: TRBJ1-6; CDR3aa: CASTVSVNSPLHF; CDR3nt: TGTGCCAGCACGGTCAGTGTCAATTCACCCCTCCACTTT
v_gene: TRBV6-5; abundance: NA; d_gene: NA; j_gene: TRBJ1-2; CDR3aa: CASSHGEGTYGYTF; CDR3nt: TGTGCCAGCAGCCACGGGGAGGGAACCTATGGCTACACCTTC
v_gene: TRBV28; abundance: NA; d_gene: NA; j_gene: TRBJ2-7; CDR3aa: CASRGRPGYEQYF; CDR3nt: TGTGCCAGCCGCGGACGGCCGGGGTACGAGCAGTACTTC
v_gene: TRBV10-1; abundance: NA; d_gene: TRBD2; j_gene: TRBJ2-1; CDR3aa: CASQRGRNNEQFF; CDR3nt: TGCGCCAGCCAGCGGGGGAGAAACAATGAGCAGTTCTTC
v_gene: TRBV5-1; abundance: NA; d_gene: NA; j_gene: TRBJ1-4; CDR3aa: CASSLDTGNEKLFF; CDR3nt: TGCGCCAGCAGCTTGGACACAGGAAATGAAAAACTGTTTTTT
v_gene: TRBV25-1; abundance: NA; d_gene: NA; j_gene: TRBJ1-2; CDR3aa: CASWGGNYGYTF; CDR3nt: TGTGCCAGCTGGGGAGGAAACTATGGCTACACCTTC
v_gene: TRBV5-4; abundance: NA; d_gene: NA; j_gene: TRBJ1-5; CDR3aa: CASSTEVGQPQHF; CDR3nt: TGTGCCAGCAGCACAGAAGTTGGGCAGCCCCAGCATTTT
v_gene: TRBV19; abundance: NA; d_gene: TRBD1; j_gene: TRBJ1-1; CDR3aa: CASSTRAGTGNTEAFF; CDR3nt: TGTGCCAGTAGTACTAGAGCCGGGACAGGAAACACTGAAGCTTTCTTT
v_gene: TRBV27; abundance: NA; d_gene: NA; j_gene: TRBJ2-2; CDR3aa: CASTKNTGELFF; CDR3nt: TGTGCCAGCACTAAGAACACCGGGGAGCTGTTTTTT
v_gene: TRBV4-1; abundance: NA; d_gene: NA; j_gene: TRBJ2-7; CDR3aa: CASSQSWTATGYEQYF; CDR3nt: TGCGCCAGCAGCCAATCATGGACTGCAACGGGCTACGAGCAGTACTTC
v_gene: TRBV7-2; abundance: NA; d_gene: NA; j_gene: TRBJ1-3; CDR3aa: CASSFSSSGNTIYF; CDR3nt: TGTGCCAGCAGCTTTTCCTCCTCTGGAAACACCATATATTTT
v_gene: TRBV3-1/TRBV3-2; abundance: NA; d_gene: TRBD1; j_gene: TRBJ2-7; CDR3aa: CASSQVYGQGFHEQYF; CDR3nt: TGTGCCAGCAGCCAAGTTTATGGACAGGGGTTCCACGAGCAGTACTTC
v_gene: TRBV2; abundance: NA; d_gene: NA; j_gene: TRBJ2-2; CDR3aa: CASKGNANTGELFF; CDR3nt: TGTGCCAGCAAGGGGAACGCGAACACCGGGGAGCTGTTTTTT
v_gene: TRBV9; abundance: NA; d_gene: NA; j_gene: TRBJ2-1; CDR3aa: CASSVDRGPHNEQFF; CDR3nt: TGTGCCAGCAGCGTAGACCGCGGGCCGCACAATGAGCAGTTCTTC
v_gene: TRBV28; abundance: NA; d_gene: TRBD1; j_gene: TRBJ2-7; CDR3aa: CASSSGTGEPPGQYF; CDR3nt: TGTGCCAGCAGTTCTGGGACAGGCGAACCTCCCGGGCAGTACTTC
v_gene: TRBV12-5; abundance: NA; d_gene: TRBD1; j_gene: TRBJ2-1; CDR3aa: CASGRDSYNEQFF; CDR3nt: TGTGCTAGCGGTAGGGACAGCTACAATGAGCAGTTCTTC
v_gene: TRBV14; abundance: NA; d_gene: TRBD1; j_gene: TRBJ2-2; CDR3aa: CASSPAWGQGIPNTGELFF; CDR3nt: TGTGCCAGCAGCCCGGCCTGGGGACAGGGGATTCCAAACACCGGGGAGCTGTTTTTT
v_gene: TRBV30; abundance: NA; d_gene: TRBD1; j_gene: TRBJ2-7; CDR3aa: CAWRNRRDDRDEQYF; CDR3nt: TGTGCCTGGAGAAACCGAAGGGACGACAGGGACGAGCAGTACTTC
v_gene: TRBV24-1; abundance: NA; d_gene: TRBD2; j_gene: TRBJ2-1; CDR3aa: CATSDSLAGYNEQFF; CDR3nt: TGTGCCACCAGTGATTCACTAGCGGGGTACAATGAGCAGTTCTTC
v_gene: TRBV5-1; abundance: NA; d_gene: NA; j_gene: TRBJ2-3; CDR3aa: CASSPTGTGADTQYF; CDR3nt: TGCGCCAGCAGCCCCACAGGCACGGGAGCAGATACGCAGTATTTT
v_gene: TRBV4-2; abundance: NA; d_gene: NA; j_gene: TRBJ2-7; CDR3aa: CASSQDLSTGSYEQYF; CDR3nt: TGTGCCAGCAGCCAAGATCTTTCGACAGGCTCCTACGAGCAGTACTTC
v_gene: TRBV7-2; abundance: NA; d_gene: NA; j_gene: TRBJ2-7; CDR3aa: CASSVPGALSYEQYF; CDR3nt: TGTGCCAGCAGCGTACCAGGGGCCTTATCCTACGAGCAGTACTTC
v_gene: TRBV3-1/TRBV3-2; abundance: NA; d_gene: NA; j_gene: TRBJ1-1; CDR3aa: CASSQFMNTEAFF; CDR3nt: TGTGCCAGCAGCCAATTCATGAACACTGAAGCTTTCTTT
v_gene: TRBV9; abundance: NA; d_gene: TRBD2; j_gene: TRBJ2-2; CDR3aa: CASSVELASTGELFF; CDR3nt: TGTGCCAGCAGCGTAGAACTAGCGAGTACCGGGGAGCTGTTTTTT
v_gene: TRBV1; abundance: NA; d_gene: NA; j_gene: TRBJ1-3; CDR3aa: CTSSQGRRPTDSGNTIYF; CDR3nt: TGCACCAGCAGCCAAGGTCGTCGCCCGACAGACTCTGGAAACACCATATATTTT
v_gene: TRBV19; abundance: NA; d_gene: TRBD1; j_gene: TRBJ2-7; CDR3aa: CASSTSGTGMGEQYF; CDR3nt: TGTGCCAGTAGTACATCCGGGACAGGGATGGGCGAGCAGTACTTC
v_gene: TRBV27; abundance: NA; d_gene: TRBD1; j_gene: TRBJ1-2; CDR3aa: CASRRTGTEGYTF; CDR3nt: TGTGCCAGCAGGCGCACCGGGACAGAAGGCTACACCTTC
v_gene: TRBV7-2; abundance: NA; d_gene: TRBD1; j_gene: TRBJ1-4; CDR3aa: CASSLDPLQGAGEKLFF; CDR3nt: TGTGCCAGCAGCTTAGACCCGTTACAGGGGGCGGGTGAAAAACTGTTTTTT
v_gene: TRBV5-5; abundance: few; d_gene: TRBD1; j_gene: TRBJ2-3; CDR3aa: CASSPGQGPDTQYF; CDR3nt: TGTGCCAGCAGCCCGGGACAGGGGCCAGATACGCAGTATTTT
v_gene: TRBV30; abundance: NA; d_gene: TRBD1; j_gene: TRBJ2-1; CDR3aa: CAWDRDSSYNEQFF; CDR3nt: TGTGCCTGGGACCGGGACAGCTCCTACAATGAGCAGTTCTTC
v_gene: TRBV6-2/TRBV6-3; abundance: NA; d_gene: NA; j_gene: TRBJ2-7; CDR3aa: CASSYSSYEQYF; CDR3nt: TGTGCCAGCAGTTATAGCTCCTACGAGCAGTACTTC
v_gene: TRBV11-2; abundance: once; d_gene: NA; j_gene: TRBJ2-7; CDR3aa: CASSLRSRGDEQYF; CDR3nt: TGTGCCAGCAGCTTGAGATCCCGAGGCGACGAGCAGTACTTC
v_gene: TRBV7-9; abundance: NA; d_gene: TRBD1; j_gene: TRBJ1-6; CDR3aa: CASSSYPPDRETSSPLHF; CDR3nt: TGTGCCAGCAGCTCATACCCCCCCGACAGGGAGACAAGTTCACCCCTCCACTTT
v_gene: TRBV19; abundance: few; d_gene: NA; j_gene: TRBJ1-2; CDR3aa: CASSPRIGDYGYTF; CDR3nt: TGTGCCAGTAGTCCCAGGATAGGGGACTATGGCTACACCTTC
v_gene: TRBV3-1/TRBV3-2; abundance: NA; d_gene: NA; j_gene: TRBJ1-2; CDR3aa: CASSRLAGGDGYTF; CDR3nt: TGTGCCAGCAGCCGTCTGGCGGGGGGGGATGGCTACACCTTC
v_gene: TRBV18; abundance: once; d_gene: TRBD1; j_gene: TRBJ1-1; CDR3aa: CASSNGQDGTEAFF; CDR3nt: TGTGCCAGCTCAAACGGACAGGATGGCACTGAAGCTTTCTTT
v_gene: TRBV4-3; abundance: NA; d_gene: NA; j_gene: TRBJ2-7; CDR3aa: CASSQDYNSYEQYF; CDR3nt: TGCGCCAGCAGCCAAGATTACAACTCCTACGAGCAGTACTTC
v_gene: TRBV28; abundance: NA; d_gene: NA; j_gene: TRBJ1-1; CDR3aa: CASSLSSRVRAFF; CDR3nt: TGTGCCAGCAGTTTAAGTAGCAGGGTAAGAGCTTTCTTT
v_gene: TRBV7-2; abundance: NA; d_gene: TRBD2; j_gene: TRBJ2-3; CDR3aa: CASSSSGGASTDTQYF; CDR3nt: TGTGCCAGCAGCTCTAGCGGGGGGGCGAGCACAGATACGCAGTATTTT
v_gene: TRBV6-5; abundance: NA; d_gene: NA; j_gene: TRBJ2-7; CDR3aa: CASSLSGTLSYEQYF; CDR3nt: TGTGCCAGCAGTCTGTCCGGGACACTCTCCTACGAGCAGTACTTC
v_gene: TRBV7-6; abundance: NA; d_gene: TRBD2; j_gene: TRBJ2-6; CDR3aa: CASSPPKWGTRANVLTF; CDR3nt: TGTGCCAGCAGCCCCCCGAAATGGGGGACTAGGGCCAACGTCCTGACTTTC
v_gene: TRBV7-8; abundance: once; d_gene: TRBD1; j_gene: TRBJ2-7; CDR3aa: CASSLVPRGDRGSWEQYF; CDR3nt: TGTGCCAGCAGCTTAGTCCCCCGCGGGGACAGGGGTAGTTGGGAGCAGTACTTC
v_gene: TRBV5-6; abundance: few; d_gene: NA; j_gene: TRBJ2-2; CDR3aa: CASSPKTSRPGELFF; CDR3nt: TGTGCCAGCAGCCCCAAGACTAGTCGACCCGGGGAGCTGTTTTTT
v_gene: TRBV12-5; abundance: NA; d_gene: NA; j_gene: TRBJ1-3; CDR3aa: CASATGYAGNTIYF; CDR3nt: TGTGCTAGTGCTACAGGGTATGCTGGAAACACCATATATTTT
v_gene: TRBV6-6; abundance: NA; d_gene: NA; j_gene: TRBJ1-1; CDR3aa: CASSSDQGEAFF; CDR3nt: TGTGCCAGCAGTTCGGACCAGGGCGAAGCTTTCTTT
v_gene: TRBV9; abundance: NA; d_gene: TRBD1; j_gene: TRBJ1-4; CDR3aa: CASSAGTGVEKLFF; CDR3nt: TGTGCCAGCAGCGCCGGGACAGGGGTTGAAAAACTGTTTTTT
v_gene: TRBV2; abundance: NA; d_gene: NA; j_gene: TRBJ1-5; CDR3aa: CASSEGLINSNQPQHF; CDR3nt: TGTGCCAGCAGTGAGGGACTGATTAATAGCAATCAGCCCCAGCATTTT
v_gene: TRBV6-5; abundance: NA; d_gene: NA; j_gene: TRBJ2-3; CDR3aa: CASRAGTYSTDTQYF; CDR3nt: TGTGCCAGCAGAGCCGGGACTTATAGCACAGATACGCAGTATTTT
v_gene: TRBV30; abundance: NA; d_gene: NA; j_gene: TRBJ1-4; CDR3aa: CAWSVLYRGNEKLFF; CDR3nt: TGTGCCTGGAGTGTCCTCTATAGGGGGAATGAAAAACTGTTTTTT
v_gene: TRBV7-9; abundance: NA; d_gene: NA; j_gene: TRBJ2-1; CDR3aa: CASSLVRGSYNEQFF; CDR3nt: TGTGCCAGCAGCTTAGTGAGGGGGTCCTACAATGAGCAGTTCTTC
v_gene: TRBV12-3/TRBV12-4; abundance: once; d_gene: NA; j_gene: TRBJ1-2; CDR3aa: CASSSSANYGYTF; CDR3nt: TGTGCCAGCAGTTCTTCCGCTAACTATGGCTACACCTTC
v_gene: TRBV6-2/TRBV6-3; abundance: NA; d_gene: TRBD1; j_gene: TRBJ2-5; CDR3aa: CASSYSESRDRAGETQYF; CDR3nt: TGTGCCAGCAGTTACTCCGAGTCCCGGGACAGGGCTGGAGAGACCCAGTACTTC
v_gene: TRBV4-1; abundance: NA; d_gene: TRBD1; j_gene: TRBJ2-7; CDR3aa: CASSQEHDGQVDYEQYF; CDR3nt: TGCGCCAGCAGCCAAGAGCACGATGGACAGGTAGACTACGAGCAGTACTTC